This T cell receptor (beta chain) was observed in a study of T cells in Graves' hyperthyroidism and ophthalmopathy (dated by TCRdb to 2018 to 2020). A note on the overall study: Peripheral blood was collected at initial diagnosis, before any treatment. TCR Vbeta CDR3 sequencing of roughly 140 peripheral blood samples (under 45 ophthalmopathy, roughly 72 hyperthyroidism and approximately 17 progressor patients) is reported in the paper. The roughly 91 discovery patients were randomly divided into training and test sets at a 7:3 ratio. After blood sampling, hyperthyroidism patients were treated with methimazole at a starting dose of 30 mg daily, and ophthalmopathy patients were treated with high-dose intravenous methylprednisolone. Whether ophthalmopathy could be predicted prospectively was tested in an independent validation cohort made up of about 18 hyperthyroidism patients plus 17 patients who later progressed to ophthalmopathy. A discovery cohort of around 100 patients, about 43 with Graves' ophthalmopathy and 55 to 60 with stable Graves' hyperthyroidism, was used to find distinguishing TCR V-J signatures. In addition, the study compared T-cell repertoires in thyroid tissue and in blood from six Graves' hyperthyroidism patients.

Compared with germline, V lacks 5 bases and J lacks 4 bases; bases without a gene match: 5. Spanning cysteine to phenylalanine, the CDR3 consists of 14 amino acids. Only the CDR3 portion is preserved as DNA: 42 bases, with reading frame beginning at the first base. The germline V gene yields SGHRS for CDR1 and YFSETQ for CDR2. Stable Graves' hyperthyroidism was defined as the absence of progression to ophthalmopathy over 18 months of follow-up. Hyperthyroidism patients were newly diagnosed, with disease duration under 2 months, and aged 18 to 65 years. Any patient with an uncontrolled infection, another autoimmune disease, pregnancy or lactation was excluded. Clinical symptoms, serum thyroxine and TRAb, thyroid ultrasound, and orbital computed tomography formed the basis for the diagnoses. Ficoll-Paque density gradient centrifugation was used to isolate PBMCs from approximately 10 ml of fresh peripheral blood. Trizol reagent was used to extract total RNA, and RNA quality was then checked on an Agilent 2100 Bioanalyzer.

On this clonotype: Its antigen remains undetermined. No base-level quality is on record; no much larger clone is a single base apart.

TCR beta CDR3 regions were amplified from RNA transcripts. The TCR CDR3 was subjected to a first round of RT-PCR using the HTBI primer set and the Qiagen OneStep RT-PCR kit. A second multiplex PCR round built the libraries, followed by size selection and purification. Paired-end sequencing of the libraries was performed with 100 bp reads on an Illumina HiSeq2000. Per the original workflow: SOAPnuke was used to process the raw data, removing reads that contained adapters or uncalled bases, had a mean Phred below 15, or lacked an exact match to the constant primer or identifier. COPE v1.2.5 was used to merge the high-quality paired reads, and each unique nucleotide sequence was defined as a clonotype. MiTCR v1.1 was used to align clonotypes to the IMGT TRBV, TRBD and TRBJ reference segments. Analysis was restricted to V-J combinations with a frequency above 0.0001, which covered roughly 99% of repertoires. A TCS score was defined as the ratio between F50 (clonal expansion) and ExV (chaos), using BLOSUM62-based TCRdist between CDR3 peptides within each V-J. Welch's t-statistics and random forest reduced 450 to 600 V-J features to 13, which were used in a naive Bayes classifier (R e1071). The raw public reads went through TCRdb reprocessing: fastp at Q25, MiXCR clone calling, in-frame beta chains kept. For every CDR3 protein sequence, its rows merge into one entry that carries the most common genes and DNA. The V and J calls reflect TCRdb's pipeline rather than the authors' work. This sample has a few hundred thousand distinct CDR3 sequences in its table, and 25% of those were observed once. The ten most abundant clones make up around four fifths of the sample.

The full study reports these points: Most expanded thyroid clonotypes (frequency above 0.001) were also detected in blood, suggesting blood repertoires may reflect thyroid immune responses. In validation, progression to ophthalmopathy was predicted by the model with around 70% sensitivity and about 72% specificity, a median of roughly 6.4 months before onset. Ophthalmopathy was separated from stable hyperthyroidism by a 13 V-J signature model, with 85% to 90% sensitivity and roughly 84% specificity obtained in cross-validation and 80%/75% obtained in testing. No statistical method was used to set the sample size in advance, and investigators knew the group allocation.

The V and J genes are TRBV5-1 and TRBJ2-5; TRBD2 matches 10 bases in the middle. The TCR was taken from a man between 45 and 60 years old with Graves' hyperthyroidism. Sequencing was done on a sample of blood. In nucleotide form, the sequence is TGCGCCAGCAGAGAGTGGACTAGCGGAGAGACCCAGTACTTC. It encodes CASREWTSGETQYF.